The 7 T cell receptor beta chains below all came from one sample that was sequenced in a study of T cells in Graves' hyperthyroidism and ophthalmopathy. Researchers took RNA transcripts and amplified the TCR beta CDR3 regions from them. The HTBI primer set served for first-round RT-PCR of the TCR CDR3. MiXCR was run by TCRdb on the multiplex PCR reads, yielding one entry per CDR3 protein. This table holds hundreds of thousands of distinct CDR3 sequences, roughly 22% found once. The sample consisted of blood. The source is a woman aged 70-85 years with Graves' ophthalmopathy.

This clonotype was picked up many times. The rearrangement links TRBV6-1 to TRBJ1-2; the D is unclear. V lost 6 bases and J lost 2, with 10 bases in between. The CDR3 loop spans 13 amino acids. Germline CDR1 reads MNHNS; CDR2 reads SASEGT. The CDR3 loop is CASSYGRNYGYTF. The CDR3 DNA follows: TGTGCCAGCAGCTACGGACGGAACTATGGCTACACCTTC.

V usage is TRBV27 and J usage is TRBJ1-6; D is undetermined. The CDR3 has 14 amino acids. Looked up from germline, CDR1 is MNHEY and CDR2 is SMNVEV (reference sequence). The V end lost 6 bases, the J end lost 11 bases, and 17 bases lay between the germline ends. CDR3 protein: CASRNHDPVTPLHF. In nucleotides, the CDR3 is TGTGCCAGCAGGAACCACGATCCCGTAACACCCCTCCACTTT.

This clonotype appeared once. The CDR3 DNA sequence: TGTGCCAGCAGCCCGGGACAGGCGAAATACGAGCAGTACTTC. It specifies CASSPGQAKYEQYF. The chain employs TRBV11-3 and TRBJ2-7, with TRBD1 matching over 8 bases. Per germline, CDR1 SGHNT and CDR2 YENEEA. Germline trimming cut 5 bases from V and 4 bases from J; bases unmatched to any gene: 7. The CDR3 covers 14 residues.

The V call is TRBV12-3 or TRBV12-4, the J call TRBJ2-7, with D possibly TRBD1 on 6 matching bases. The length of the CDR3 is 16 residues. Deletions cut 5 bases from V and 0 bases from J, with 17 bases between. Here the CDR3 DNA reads TGTGCCAGCAGTCGAAGACAGGCCCAAAGCTCCTACGAGCAGTACTTC. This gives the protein CASSRRQAQSSYEQYF.

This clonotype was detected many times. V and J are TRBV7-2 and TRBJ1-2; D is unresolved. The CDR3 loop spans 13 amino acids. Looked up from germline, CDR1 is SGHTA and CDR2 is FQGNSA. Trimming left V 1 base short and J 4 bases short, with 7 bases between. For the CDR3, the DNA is TGTGCCAGCAGCTTAGACCCGGTCTATGGCTACACCTTC. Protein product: CASSLDPVYGYTF.

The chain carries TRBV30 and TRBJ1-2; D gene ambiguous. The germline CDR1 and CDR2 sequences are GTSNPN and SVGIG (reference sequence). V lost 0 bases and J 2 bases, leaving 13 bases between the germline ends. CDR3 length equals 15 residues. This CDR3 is CAWSVSRRSNYGYTF. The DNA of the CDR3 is TGTGCCTGGAGTGTTTCCAGACGCTCAAACTATGGCTACACCTTC.

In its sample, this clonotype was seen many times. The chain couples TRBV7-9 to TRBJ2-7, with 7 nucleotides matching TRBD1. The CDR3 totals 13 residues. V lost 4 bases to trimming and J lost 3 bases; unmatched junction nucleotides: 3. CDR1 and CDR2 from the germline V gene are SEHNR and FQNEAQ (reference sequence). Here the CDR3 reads CASSYGQDYEQYF. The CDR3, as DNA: TGTGCCAGCAGCTACGGACAGGACTACGAGCAGTACTTC.